This T cell receptor beta chain was sequenced for a study of blood T cell repertoires in COVID-19. Overall study: The United States, Italy and Spain provided the acute and convalescent COVID-19 samples. Sample material is recorded as cDNA or gDNA derived from T cells, B-cell-depleted T cells, or PBMCs.

As regards this clone: This sample also contains other DNA sequences that code for the same CDR3.

Data came from immunoSEQ multiplex PCR; TCRdb stores just in-frame clones and leaves some out. The sample has some 130,000 clones, about four fifths seen once. The germline V gene has CDR1 SGDLS and CDR2 YYNGEE. The CDR3 covers 16 residues. Trimming took 0 bases from V and 0 from J, leaving 10 bases between them. J is TRBJ2-1 and V is TRBV9, with D unclear. Sequencing was carried out using peripheral blood. The sequence was collected from a woman between 50 and 59 years old with acute or convalescent COVID-19. CDR3 sequence: CASSVVGESSYNEQFF. The CDR3, as DNA: TGTGCCAGCAGCGTAGTCGGAGAGAGCTCCTACAATGAGCAGTTCTTC. The whole variable domain, filled in from reference TRBV9 and TRBJ2-1, reads DSGVTQTPKHLITATGQRVTLRCSPRSGDLSVYWYQQSLDQGLQFLIQYYNGEERAKGNILERFSAQQFPDLHSELNLSSLELGDSALYFCASSVVGESSYNEQFFGPGTRLTVL.